This T cell receptor beta chain was recovered during a study of blood T cell repertoires in COVID-19. Measured with immunoSEQ multiplex PCR; TCRdb has only the in-frame clones, and not every one. The table has 290,000 or so clones, around nine tenths seen once. Germline CDR1 and CDR2: WSHSY and SAAADI. Trimming cost V 5 bases and J 14 bases, with 19 bases left between them. The CDR3 extends over 14 amino acids. This chain joins TRBV10-2 and TRBJ1-6, with a tentative D call TRBD1 (5 bases). The sequencing input was peripheral blood. The receptor's source is a man in his 70s with acute or convalescent COVID-19. The CDR3 nucleotides read TGCGCCAGCAGTTCCGGCAGGGTGGGTGAGGCCCTCCACTTT. Its protein product is CASSSGRVGEALHF.